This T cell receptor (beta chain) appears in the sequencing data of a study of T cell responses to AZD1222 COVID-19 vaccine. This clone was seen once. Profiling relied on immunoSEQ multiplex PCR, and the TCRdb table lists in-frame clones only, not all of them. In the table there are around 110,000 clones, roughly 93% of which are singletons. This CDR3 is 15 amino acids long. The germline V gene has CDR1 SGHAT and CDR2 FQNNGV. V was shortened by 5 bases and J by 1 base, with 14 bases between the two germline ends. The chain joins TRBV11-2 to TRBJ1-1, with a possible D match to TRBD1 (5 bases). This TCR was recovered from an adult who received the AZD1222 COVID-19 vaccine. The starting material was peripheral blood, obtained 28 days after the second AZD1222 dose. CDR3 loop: CASSPDGGGNTEAFF. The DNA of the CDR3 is TGTGCCAGCAGCCCCGATGGGGGGGGGAACACTGAAGCTTTCTTT.